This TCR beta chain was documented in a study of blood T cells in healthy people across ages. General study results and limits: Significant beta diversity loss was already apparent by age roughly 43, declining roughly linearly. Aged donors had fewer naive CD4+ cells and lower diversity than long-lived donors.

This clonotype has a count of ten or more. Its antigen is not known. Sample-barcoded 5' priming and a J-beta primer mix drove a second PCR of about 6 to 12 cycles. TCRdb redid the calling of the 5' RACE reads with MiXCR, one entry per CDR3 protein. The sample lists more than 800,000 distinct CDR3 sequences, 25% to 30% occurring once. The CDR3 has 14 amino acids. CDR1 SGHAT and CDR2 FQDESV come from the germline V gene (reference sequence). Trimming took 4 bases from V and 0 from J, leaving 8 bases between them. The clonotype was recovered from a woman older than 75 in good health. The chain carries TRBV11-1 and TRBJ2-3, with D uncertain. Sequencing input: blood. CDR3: CASSSPGSTDTQYF. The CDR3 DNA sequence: TGTGCCAGCAGCTCACCCGGAAGCACAGATACGCAGTATTTT. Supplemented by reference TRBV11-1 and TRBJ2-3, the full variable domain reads EAEVAQSPRYKITEKSQAVAFWCDPISGHATLYWYRQILGQGPELLVQFQDESVVDDSQLPKDRFSAERLKGVDSTLKIQPAELGDSAMYLCASSSPGSTDTQYFGPGTRLTVL.